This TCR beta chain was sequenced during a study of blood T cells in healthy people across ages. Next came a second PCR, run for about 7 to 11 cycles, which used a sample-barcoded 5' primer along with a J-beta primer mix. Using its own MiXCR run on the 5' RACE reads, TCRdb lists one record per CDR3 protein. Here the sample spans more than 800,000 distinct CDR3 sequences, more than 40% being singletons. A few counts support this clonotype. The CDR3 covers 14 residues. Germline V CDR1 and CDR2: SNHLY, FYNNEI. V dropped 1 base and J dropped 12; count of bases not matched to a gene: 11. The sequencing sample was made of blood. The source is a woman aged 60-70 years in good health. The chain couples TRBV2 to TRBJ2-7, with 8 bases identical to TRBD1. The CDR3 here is CASSEVPGQARSYF. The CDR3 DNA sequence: TGTGCCAGCAGTGAAGTCCCGGGACAGGCTCGGTCGTACTTC.